This T cell receptor (beta chain) was observed in a study of tumor-infiltrating lymphocytes in localized non-small cell lung cancer. Study-wide context: Some samples were collected after neoadjuvant chemotherapy; smokers, never-smokers and several histologies were included. From each patient, both tumor and uninvolved lung, non-adjacent to tumor, were sampled. Notes on the study in general: Tumors had more T cell infiltration than uninvolved lung, per TCRbeta sequencing and CD3 counts. Only some patients had TCR sequencing, depending on available tissue.

CDR3 length equals 14 residues. Germline-derived CDR1 and CDR2 are LNHDA and SQIVND (reference sequence). Comments on this clone: As yet, its antigen is unknown. A junction end diverges from the germline sequence, so it may reflect a read error.

TCRdb's table, derived via immunoSEQ multiplex PCR, lists solely in-frame clones and lacks some. The sample holds approximately 12,000 clones; about 78% are singletons and the top ten take over 3.5%. This receptor was taken from a human donor with non-small cell lung cancer. This sequence joins TRBV19 and TRBJ1-1, with D hard to call. The sample consisted of lung tumor tissue. The CDR3 DNA reads TGTGCCAGTACTATAGCCTTAACGAACACTGAAGCTTTCTTT. Amino acids: CASTIALTNTEAFF.